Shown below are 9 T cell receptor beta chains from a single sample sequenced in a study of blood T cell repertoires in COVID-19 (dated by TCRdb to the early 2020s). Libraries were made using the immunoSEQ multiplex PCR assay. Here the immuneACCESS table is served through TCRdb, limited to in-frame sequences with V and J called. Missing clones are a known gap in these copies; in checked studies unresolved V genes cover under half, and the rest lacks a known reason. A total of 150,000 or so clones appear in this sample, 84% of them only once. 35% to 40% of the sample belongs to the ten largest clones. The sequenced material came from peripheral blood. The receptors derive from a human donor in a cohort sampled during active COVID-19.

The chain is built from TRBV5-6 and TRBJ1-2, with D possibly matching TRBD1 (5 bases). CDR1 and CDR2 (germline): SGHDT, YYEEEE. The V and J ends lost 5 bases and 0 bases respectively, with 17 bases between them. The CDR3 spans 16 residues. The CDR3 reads CASRMGGKRSNYGYTF. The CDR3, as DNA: TGTGCCAGCAGGATGGGGGGGAAGCGGTCTAACTATGGCTACACCTTC.

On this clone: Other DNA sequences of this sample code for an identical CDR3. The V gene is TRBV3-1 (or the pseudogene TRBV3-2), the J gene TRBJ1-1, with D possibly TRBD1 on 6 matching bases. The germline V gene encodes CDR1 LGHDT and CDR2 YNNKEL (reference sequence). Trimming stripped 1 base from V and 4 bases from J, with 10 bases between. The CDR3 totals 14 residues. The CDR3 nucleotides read TGTGCCAGCAGCCAAGTGGGAGGGGGCACTGAAGCTTTCTTT. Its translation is CASSQVGGGTEAFF.

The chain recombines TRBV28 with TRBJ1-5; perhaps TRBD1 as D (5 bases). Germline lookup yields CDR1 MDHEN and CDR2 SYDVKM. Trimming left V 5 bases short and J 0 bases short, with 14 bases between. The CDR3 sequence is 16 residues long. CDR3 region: CASSPPGGVSNQPQHF. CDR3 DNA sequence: TGTGCCAGCAGTCCCCCGGGGGGGGTTAGCAATCAGCCCCAGCATTTT.

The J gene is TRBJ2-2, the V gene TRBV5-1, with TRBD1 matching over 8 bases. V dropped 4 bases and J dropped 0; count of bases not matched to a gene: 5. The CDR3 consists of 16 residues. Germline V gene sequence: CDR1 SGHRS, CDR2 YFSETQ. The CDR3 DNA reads TGCGCCAGCAGCCCACAGGGGGATCCGAACACCGGGGAGCTGTTTTTT. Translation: CASSPQGDPNTGELFF.

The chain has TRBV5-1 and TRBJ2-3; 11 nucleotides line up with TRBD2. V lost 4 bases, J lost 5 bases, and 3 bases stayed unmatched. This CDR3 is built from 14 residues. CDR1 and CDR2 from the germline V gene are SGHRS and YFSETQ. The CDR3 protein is CASSQGLAGDTQYF. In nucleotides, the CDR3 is TGCGCCAGCAGCCAAGGACTAGCGGGAGATACGCAGTATTTT.

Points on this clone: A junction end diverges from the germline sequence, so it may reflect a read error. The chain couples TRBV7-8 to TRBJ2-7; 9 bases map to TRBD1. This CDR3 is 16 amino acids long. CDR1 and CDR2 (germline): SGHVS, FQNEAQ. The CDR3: CASSLAEQGASHEQYF. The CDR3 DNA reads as TGTGCCAGCAGCTTAGCGGAACAGGGGGCCTCCCACGAGCAGTACTTC.

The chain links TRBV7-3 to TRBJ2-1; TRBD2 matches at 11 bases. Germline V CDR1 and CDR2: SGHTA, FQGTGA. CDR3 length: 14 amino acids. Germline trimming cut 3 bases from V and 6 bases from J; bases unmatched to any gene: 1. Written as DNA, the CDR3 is TGTGCCAGCAGCTTTAGCGGGGGGGCCAATGAGCAGTTCTTC. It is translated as CASSFSGGANEQFF.

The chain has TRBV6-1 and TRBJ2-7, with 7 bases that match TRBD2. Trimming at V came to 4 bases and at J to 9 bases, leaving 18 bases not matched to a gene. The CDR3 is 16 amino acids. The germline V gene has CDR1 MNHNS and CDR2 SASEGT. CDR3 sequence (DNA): TGTGCCAGCAGTGGACGAGAGGTCAAATCCTGGGGGGGGCAGTACTTC. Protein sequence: CASSGREVKSWGGQYF.

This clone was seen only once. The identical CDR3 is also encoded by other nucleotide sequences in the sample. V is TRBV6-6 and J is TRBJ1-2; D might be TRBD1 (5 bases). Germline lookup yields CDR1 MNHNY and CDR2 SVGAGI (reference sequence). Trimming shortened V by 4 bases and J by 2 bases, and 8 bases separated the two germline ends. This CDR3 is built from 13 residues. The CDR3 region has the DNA TGTGCCAGCAGTTCAGACAGCAACTATGGCTACACCTTC. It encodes CASSSDSNYGYTF.